This entry lists 29 T cell receptor beta chains sequenced from one sample in a study of cytomegalovirus exposure and HLA in healthy donors. The primer mix had 60 Vbeta and 13 Jbeta primers. Sequencing used immunoSEQ multiplex PCR; TCRdb keeps in-frame clones, though not all of them. The top ten hold approximately 2% of the sample, which has under 200,000 clones, around nine tenths seen once. What was sequenced was PBMCs. Every receptor here comes from a woman aged 18-29 years in good health and CMV-seronegative.

This chain links TRBV5-6 with TRBJ1-2, with D unclear. The ends were cut back, 1 base at V and 3 bases at J, with 10 bases in the middle. This CDR3 has 14 residues. CDR1 and CDR2 from the germline V gene are SGHDT and YYEEEE. CDR3 protein: CASSLREADYGYTF. CDR3 coding DNA: TGTGCCAGCAGCTTGAGGGAGGCGGACTATGGCTACACCTTC.

The rearrangement joins TRBV6-1 to TRBJ2-1; TRBD2 aligns across 7 bases. CDR1 and CDR2 (germline): MNHNS, SASEGT. V lost 3 bases, J lost 6 bases, and 8 bases stayed unmatched. The CDR3 length is 15 residues. The DNA of the CDR3 is TGTGCCAGCAGTGACATCCCTCTAGCGGTCAATGAGCAGTTCTTC. This codes for CASSDIPLAVNEQFF.

The rearrangement uses TRBV15 and TRBJ2-7; unclear D gene. The CDR3 is 14 amino acids. Per the germline V gene, CDR1 is LNHNV and CDR2 is YYDKDF (reference sequence). Trimming shortened V by 5 bases and J by 4 bases, and 15 bases separated the two germline ends. Written as DNA, the CDR3 is TGTGCCACCAGCCCCCCCGGTGCTGAGTACGAGCAGTACTTC. Its translation: CATSPPGAEYEQYF.

In this sample, this clone turned up once. The chain has TRBV6-5 and TRBJ1-3, with unresolved D. Trimming stripped 5 bases from V and 3 bases from J, with 14 bases between. Germline-derived CDR1 and CDR2 are MNHEY and SVGAGI. There are 15 residues in the CDR3. The DNA of the CDR3 is TGTGCCAGCAGTCCCAACCCCGCGATTGGAAACACCATATATTTT. Encoded protein: CASSPNPAIGNTIYF.

Here the CDR3 reads CASSLPTDTQYF. The CDR3 DNA follows: TGTGCCAGCAGCCTTCCCACAGATACGCAGTATTTT. J is TRBJ2-3 and V is TRBV28; D is unresolved. The germline CDR1 and CDR2 sequences are MDHEN and SYDVKM. The CDR3 is made up of 12 amino acids. V lost 6 bases to trimming and J lost 2 bases, with 6 bases between them.

The V gene is TRBV4-1, the J gene TRBJ2-7; D not resolved. V lost 8 bases and J 5 bases, leaving 16 bases between the germline ends. Germline V CDR1 and CDR2: MGHRA, YSYEKL. The CDR3 totals 13 residues. The CDR3 DNA follows: TGCGCCAGCTCTCGTCGGGTCAGCGACGAGCAGTACTTC. Residues: CASSRRVSDEQYF.

The chain's CDR3 is CASSWGTVGQETQYF. Here the CDR3 DNA reads TGTGCCAGCAGCTGGGGGACAGTGGGCCAAGAGACCCAGTACTTC. The J gene is TRBJ2-5, the V gene TRBV5-4, with 7 bases matching TRBD1. The CDR3 loop spans 15 amino acids. V shed 3 bases and J 1 base; nucleotides not matched to a gene: 6. The germline V gene encodes CDR1 SGHNT and CDR2 YYREEE (reference sequence). Supplemented by reference TRBV5-4 and TRBJ2-5, the full variable domain reads ETGVTQSPTHLIKTRGQQVTLRCSSQSGHNTVSWYQQALGQGPQFIFQYYREEENGRGNFPPRFSGLQFPNYSSELNVNALELDDSALYLCASSWGTVGQETQYFGPGTRLLVL.

This chain uses TRBV5-4 with TRBJ2-2, with D uncertain. Germline V gene data show CDR1 as SGHNT and CDR2 as YYREEE (reference sequence). CDR3 size: 12 residues. V was pared by 4 bases and J by 2 bases, with 3 bases between. The DNA for the CDR3 is TGTGCCAGCAGCCTTAACACCGGGGAGCTGTTTTTT. Protein: CASSLNTGELFF.

This rearrangement joins TRBV4-1 to TRBJ1-1, with 7 bases lining up with TRBD1. Germline V lookup: CDR1 MGHRA, CDR2 YSYEKL. The CDR3 runs to 18 residues. V was clipped by 4 bases and J by 4 bases; unmatched bases: 18. CDR3 in DNA: TGCGCCAGCAGCCGCCCCGGGAGGGTAAGGGGGCAACTCACTGAAGCTTTCTTT. As protein: CASSRPGRVRGQLTEAFF.

This clone appeared a single time. This chain connects TRBV5-1 to TRBJ2-2; D might be TRBD2 (5 bases). The CDR3 spans 20 residues. V gave up 5 bases and J gave up 2 bases, with 28 bases separating them. CDR1 and CDR2 from the germline V gene are SGHRS and YFSETQ. CDR3 sequence: CASRPRVLLGASFNTGELFF. The CDR3 region has the DNA TGCGCCAGCAGGCCCCGGGTCCTCCTGGGAGCCTCCTTTAACACCGGGGAGCTGTTTTTT.

The rearrangement uses TRBV19 and TRBJ1-1; D uncertain. V lost 3 bases and J 5 bases, leaving 10 bases between the germline ends. The CDR3 consists of 13 residues. Germline V gene sequence: CDR1 LNHDA, CDR2 SQIVND (reference sequence). This CDR3 is CASSMSPGTEAFF. The CDR3 DNA follows: TGTGCCAGTAGTATGTCCCCGGGGACTGAAGCTTTCTTT. The full variable domain, with the rest looked up from reference TRBV19 and TRBJ1-1, is DGGITQSPKYLFRKEGQNVTLSCEQNLNHDAMYWYRQDPGQGLRLIYYSQIVNDFQKGDIAEGYSVSREKKESFPLTVTSAQKNPTAFYLCASSMSPGTEAFFGQGTRLTVV.

V is TRBV10-3 and J is TRBJ2-4; TRBD1 agrees at 10 bases. Germline V CDR1 and CDR2: ENHRY, SYGVKD. The CDR3 consists of 14 residues. Trimming at V came to 10 bases and at J to 3 bases, leaving 6 bases not matched to a gene. The CDR3 DNA reads TGTGCCACTGCCGGGACAGGGGTCAAAAACATTCAGTACTTC. The encoded protein is CATAGTGVKNIQYF.

This sequence joins TRBV9 and TRBJ1-1; weak D call: TRBD1 (5 bases). This CDR3 contains 15 residues. Germline V lookup: CDR1 SGDLS, CDR2 YYNGEE. Trimming left V 5 bases short and J 7 bases short, with 21 bases between. In nucleotides, the CDR3 is TGTGCCAGCAGTGGGATCCGGGGGGTTCAGGGTGAAGCTTTCTTT. Translated, it gives CASSGIRGVQGEAFF. Using reference TRBV9 and TRBJ1-1 for the parts outside the CDR3, the full variable domain is DSGVTQTPKHLITATGQRVTLRCSPRSGDLSVYWYQQSLDQGLQFLIQYYNGEERAKGNILERFSAQQFPDLHSELNLSSLELGDSALYFCASSGIRGVQGEAFFGQGTRLTVV.

The chain recombines TRBV5-4 with TRBJ2-3; possible D gene TRBD2, 6 bases. Germline loops: CDR1 SGHNT, CDR2 YYREEE (reference sequence). V dropped 6 bases and J dropped 2 bases, with 13 bases sitting between them. The CDR3 loop spans 14 amino acids. The CDR3 is CASTGGLYTDTQYF. CDR3 DNA sequence: TGTGCCAGCACCGGGGGACTTTACACAGATACGCAGTATTTT.

The chain employs TRBV2 and TRBJ2-5; possible D gene TRBD2, 7 bases. V shed 6 bases and J shed 4 bases, with 12 bases lying between them. The CDR3 has 13 residues. The germline gives CDR1 SNHLY, CDR2 FYNNEI. The CDR3 nucleotides are TGTGCCAGCAGATGGGGGGGCAGAGAGACCCAGTACTTC. Translated, it gives CASRWGGRETQYF.

The rearrangement uses TRBV19 and TRBJ2-1; TRBD2 agrees at 8 bases. CDR3 length: 15 amino acids. V gave up 3 bases and J gave up 8 bases; unmatched junction bases: 9. CDR1 is LNHDA, CDR2 SQIVND, per germline (reference sequence). Here the CDR3 reads CASSISSGSIYEQFF. CDR3 sequence (DNA): TGTGCCAGTAGTATTTCGAGCGGGAGTATCTATGAGCAGTTCTTC.

Details on this clone: The sample contains more than one DNA sequence encoding this CDR3. This chain links TRBV28 with TRBJ1-2, with 7 bases fitting TRBD1. Germline loops: CDR1 MDHEN, CDR2 SYDVKM. V lost 5 bases, J lost 2 bases, and 2 bases stayed unmatched. This CDR3 is built from 13 residues. The CDR3 sequence is CASSLGQNYGYTF. In DNA, the CDR3 is TGTGCCAGCAGTCTGGGACAGAACTATGGCTACACCTTC.

This clone was counted a single time. The gene calls are TRBV2 and TRBJ2-7; 7 bases line up with TRBD1. Trimming took 8 bases from V and 2 from J; bases not matched to a gene: 9. Germline loops: CDR1 SNHLY, CDR2 FYNNEI. The CDR3 length is 14 residues. The CDR3 loop reads CASGWNRGAYEQYF. The DNA of the CDR3 is TGTGCCAGCGGGTGGAACAGGGGCGCCTACGAGCAGTACTTC.

This clone was counted once. This chain uses TRBV27 with TRBJ1-2; D is uncertain. Trimming cost V 2 bases and J 3 bases, with 16 bases left between them. This CDR3 contains 16 residues. Germline V gene lookup returns CDR1 MNHEY and CDR2 SMNVEV (reference sequence). CDR3 sequence reads: CASSLSGLLSDYGYTF. The CDR3 DNA reads TGTGCCAGCAGTTTAAGCGGACTCCTGTCGGACTATGGCTACACCTTC.

The rearrangement links TRBV2 to TRBJ2-7, with D possibly TRBD1 on 6 matching bases. The CDR3 contains 13 residues. V was shortened by 7 bases and J by 0 bases, with 10 bases between the two germline ends. Germline loops: CDR1 SNHLY, CDR2 FYNNEI. The CDR3 coding sequence is TGTGCCAGCACCATGGACAGCTCCTACGAGCAGTACTTC. This translates into CASTMDSSYEQYF.

The rearrangement joins TRBV5-1 to TRBJ2-1; D not certain. The CDR3 has 15 amino acids. Trimming left V 2 bases short and J 5 bases short, with 14 bases between. The germline gives CDR1 SGHRS, CDR2 YFSETQ. CDR3 bases: TGCGCCAGCAGCTTCCTCACGGGTCTCGACAATGAGCAGTTCTTC. Residues: CASSFLTGLDNEQFF.

The rearrangement joins TRBV2 to TRBJ2-7; no clear D gene. The germline gives CDR1 SNHLY, CDR2 FYNNEI. The CDR3 has 11 residues. V lost 1 base, J lost 7 bases, and 5 bases lay in between. For the CDR3, the DNA is TGTGCCAGCAGTGAAGAGCGAGAGCAGTACTTC. It is translated as CASSEEREQYF.

This clone was seen only a few times. The J gene is TRBJ1-2, the V gene TRBV6-5; possibly TRBD1 for D (5 bases). The V end was cut by 5 bases, the J end by 2 bases, with 12 bases between. CDR1 MNHEY and CDR2 SVGAGI come from the germline V gene. CDR3 length equals 14 residues. CDR3 bases: TGTGCCAGCAGTCGGGGCGCGGGGAACTATGGCTACACCTTC. Translating it yields CASSRGAGNYGYTF.

J is TRBJ1-3 and V is TRBV19; D call uncertain. Germline V gives CDR1 LNHDA, CDR2 SQIVND (reference sequence). V lost 5 bases and J 4 bases, leaving 6 bases between the germline ends. The CDR3 is made up of 12 amino acids. CDR3 loop: CASSHPGNTIYF. The DNA for the CDR3 is TGTGCCAGTAGTCATCCCGGAAACACCATATATTTT.

The chain employs TRBV7-9 and TRBJ2-7, with 15 nucleotides matching TRBD2. The CDR3 extends over 17 amino acids. Germline lookup yields CDR1 SEHNR and CDR2 FQNEAQ (reference sequence). V was pared by 5 bases and J by 2 bases, with 7 bases of the junction left unmatched. In DNA, the CDR3 is TGTGCCAGCAGCCCGGGACTAGCGGGAGGACTCGCCTACGAGCAGTACTTC. Its protein product is CASSPGLAGGLAYEQYF. Combining the CDR3 with reference TRBV7-9 and TRBJ2-7 gives the whole variable domain DTGVSQNPRHKITKRGQNVTFRCDPISEHNRLYWYRQTLGQGPEFLTYFQNEAQLEKSRLLSDRFSAERPKGSFSTLEIQRTEQGDSAMYLCASSPGLAGGLAYEQYFGPGTRLTVT.

The V call is TRBV29-1, the J call TRBJ2-4; 12 positions match TRBD1. Germline-derived CDR1 and CDR2 are SQVTM and ANQGSEA. With 4 bases clipped from V and 2 bases from J, the junction kept 6 bases outside the gene matches. The CDR3 is made up of 16 amino acids. The CDR3 is CSVVMGQGASKNIQYF. Written as DNA, the CDR3 is TGCAGCGTTGTCATGGGACAGGGGGCATCCAAAAACATTCAGTACTTC.

The chain is built from TRBV28 and TRBJ1-2; D perhaps matches TRBD1 (5 bases). Germline V gives CDR1 MDHEN, CDR2 SYDVKM. The length of the CDR3 is 14 residues. V lost 5 bases and J 4 bases, leaving 14 bases between the germline ends. The DNA for the CDR3 is TGTGCCAGCAGTCTATCAGGGCCTTCCTATGGCTACACCTTC. This codes for CASSLSGPSYGYTF.

The chain joins TRBV29-1 to TRBJ1-4; the D is unclear. Germline V gives CDR1 SQVTM, CDR2 ANQGSEA. V lost 2 bases, J lost 8 bases, and 12 bases lay in between. CDR3 length equals 13 residues. CDR3 loop: CSVERGSGEKLFF. Written as DNA, the CDR3 is TGCAGCGTTGAACGGGGAAGTGGCGAAAAACTGTTTTTT.

The DNA for the CDR3 is TGCGCCAGCAGCTCGCAGGGGGTATCCTACGAGCAGTACTTC. Translation: CASSSQGVSYEQYF. The chain links TRBV5-1 to TRBJ2-7, with 7 bases fitting TRBD1. CDR3 length: 14 amino acids. Germline V gene sequence: CDR1 SGHRS, CDR2 YFSETQ. The junction had 4 bases not matched to a gene; V was cut back by 3 bases and J by 1 base.